This T cell receptor (beta chain) was found in a study of T cell responses to AZD1222 COVID-19 vaccine (TCRdb year 2021). Background for the entire study: AZD1222 recipients with second doses at about 4 weeks or about 12 weeks were pooled, because spike-specific TCR depth and breadth did not differ between schedules. A total of 233 trial participants underwent TCR sequencing, of whom 207 received two doses of AZD1222 and around 26 received two doses of the MenACWY control vaccine. Trial participants were enrolled by age into subgroups of 18-55, 56-69 and 70-plus years, and approximately 150, 30 and 60 TCR-sequenced participants, respectively, were included in these subgroups. Overall results and qualifications from the work: Conclusions about previously exposed vaccinees are limited, since just five or six AZD1222 recipients were seropositive for SARS-CoV-2 at baseline. Because no day 14 peak-response samples were available, the repertoires could be characterized only after the peak T cell response. In the small 56-69-year group, the increase in depth fell short of significance, most likely because of low power. Spike-specific TCR breadth and depth rose significantly after two AZD1222 doses compared with day 0 and with MenACWY recipients. The whole spike protein was spanned by vaccine-associated CD4 TCRs, and dominant responses were seen in regions 160-218 and 743-854. Reportedly, close to half of the unique spike-specific TCRs recognized epitopes lying outside the regions that are mutated in the B.1.351 and B.1.1.7 variants. Most participants were white British and females outnumbered males, and the authors suggested that clonal diversity may have been underestimated.

To note about this clone: Its recognized antigen is unknown. No base qualities exist here, and no much larger clone lies one base off it.

V sheds 0 bases and J sheds 2 bases, leaving 14 bases between their ends. Via the germline V gene, CDR1 is MNHEY and CDR2 SVGEGT. The CDR3 spans 17 residues, from the cysteine through the phenylalanine. Only the CDR3 DNA stays, 51 bases, in frame from base 1. The CDR3 regions of human TCRbeta chains were subjected to immunosequencing. The source study handled its data this way. Repertoire TCRs were matched against a reference library of SARS-CoV-2-specific TCRs generated with the MIRA antigen-specificity platform. Breadth was defined as the fraction of unique TCRs that were SARS-CoV-2-associated, and depth was defined as the fraction of total T cells that were SARS-CoV-2-associated. Using the MIRA data, each spike-specific TCR was assigned both to the spike region to which the TCR was reactive and to a CD4 or CD8 class. Log10-transformed breadth and depth values were compared by one-way ANOVA with Sidak's multiple comparisons tests. This is the immuneACCESS table as TCRdb keeps it, with only in-frame sequences that have V and J called. A part of the clones is gone; compared with another copy, unresolved V genes explain less than half, and the rest is unexplained. V and J calls and clone size are as listed in that table; D and trimming were resolved from the DNA. A total of fewer than 200,000 clones appear in this sample, roughly 92% of them only once. Together, the top ten hold over 1.5% of the sample.

The time point label here, explained by the study, means: baseline before first vaccination. The vaccinee samples were drawn from two UK trials, COV001 and COV002, one of which was a single-blind randomized controlled phase 2/3 trial testing AZD1222 (ChAdOx1 nCoV-19) in healthy adults. Trial participant PBMC samples were collected at day 0 and day 28 after the second dose for TCRbeta chain sequencing. The rearranged segments are TRBV6-2 or TRBV6-3 and TRBJ1-3; the D gene assignment is ambiguous. The sample here was peripheral blood, taken on day 0 of AZD1222 vaccination. The sequence was obtained from an adult in good health. The bases are TGTGCCAGCAGTTACTCGGGCCGGGCGGGTGCTGGAAACACCATATATTTT. This encodes CASSYSGRAGAGNTIYF.